This T cell receptor beta chain was retrieved from a study of identical twins. This clonotype was seen a few times. TCRdb independently ran MiXCR on the 5' RACE reads; one entry per CDR3 protein. The table includes a few hundred thousand distinct CDR3 sequences, roughly an eighth detected once. With 5 bases removed from V and 6 bases from J, the gap between germline ends came to 11 bases. The CDR3 sequence is 12 residues long. Germline-derived CDR1 and CDR2 are MGHDK and SYGVNS. These sequences were also reported in another study, on yellow fever vaccine responses in identical twins.

The specimen was CD8+ T cells sorted from blood. The chain carries TRBV25-1 and TRBJ2-7; D uncertain. The clonotype comes from a woman under 30 in good health. CDR3 sequence: CASSYSGFEQYF. As DNA, the CDR3 is TGTGCCAGCAGTTATTCCGGGTTCGAGCAGTACTTC.